This T cell receptor beta chain was sequenced during a study of blood T cell repertoires in COVID-19. Sequenced by immunoSEQ multiplex PCR; TCRdb stores in-frame clones only, minus some. The sample records around 150,000 clones, around 73% being singletons. The table lists this clone with many counts. After removal of 2 bases from V and 3 bases from J, the junction contained 5 bases not matched to a gene. The CDR3 runs 15 residues. Germline V gene sequence: CDR1 SGHRS, CDR2 YFSETQ. Sequenced sample: peripheral blood. This receptor was taken from a man in his sixties who had recovered from COVID-19. V is TRBV5-1 and J is TRBJ1-2; 9 bases fit TRBD1. CDR3 amino acids: CASSLVQGADYGYTF. CDR3 nucleotide sequence: TGCGCCAGCAGCTTAGTACAGGGGGCGGACTATGGCTACACCTTC.